This record concerns one T cell receptor (beta chain) sequence. Patients from Seattle were sampled longitudinally, starting during active infection. In the authors' methods: By means of reference gene primer amplification, nucleated cell counts were estimated. The protocol was immunoSEQ multiplex PCR, while the TCRdb copy is restricted to in-frame clones and leaves out a portion. Clone size and the V and J calls come from that table; the DNA yielded D and trimming. Of over 250,000 clones in the sample, approximately 90% were seen once. The data derive from a study of blood T cell repertoires in COVID-19. Study-wide background: Spain, Italy and the United States supplied samples that represented acute and convalescent COVID-19.

The germline gives CDR1 SGHDT, CDR2 YYEEEE. V was pared by 4 bases and J by 7 bases, with 10 bases of the junction left unmatched. The CDR3 contains 14 residues. Sequenced sample: peripheral blood. The clonotype comes from a woman aged 30 to 39 with COVID-19, enrolled during active disease. This chain joins TRBV5-6 and TRBJ2-7; 8 nucleotides match TRBD1. The CDR3 loop reads CASSQGTGLGEQYF. The CDR3 bases are TGTGCCAGCAGCCAAGGGACAGGACTGGGGGAGCAGTACTTC.